This passage covers 30 T cell receptor beta chains from one sample sequenced in a study of identical twins (dated by TCRdb to the mid-2010s). Receptor amplification or capture employed 5' RACE. The listed sequencing device is Illumina HiSeq 2000. TCRdb reran the public reads through fastp at Q25 and MiXCR, keeping productive beta chains. Each CDR3 protein appears once, grouped with its most common genes and DNA. For this sample the table gives roughly 1.6 million distinct CDR3 sequences, of which roughly 35% were detected only once. The top ten hold over 0.25% of the sample. The specimen was cord blood. Source of these receptors: a newborn girl in good health.

The V and J genes are TRBV10-3 and TRBJ1-1, with D hard to call. Germline lookup yields CDR1 ENHRY and CDR2 SYGVKD. The V end was cut by 7 bases, the J end by 4 bases, with 10 bases between. CDR3 length: 12 residues. CDR3 DNA sequence: TGTGCCATCACTCCGGGAGGCACTGAAGCTTTCTTT. Translating gives CAITPGGTEAFF.

The rearrangement links TRBV14 to TRBJ2-1; a possible D gene is TRBD1 (6 bases). The CDR3 contains 15 residues. The ends were cut back, 5 bases at V and 8 bases at J, with 19 bases in the middle. CDR1 is SGHDN, CDR2 FVKESK, per germline. CDR3 sequence (DNA): TGTGCCAGCAGCGATAAGAGTCAGGGGCCGGATGAGCAGTTCTTC. It yields the protein CASSDKSQGPDEQFF.

The CDR3 DNA sequence: TGTGCCAGCAGTGAAAGTGCAGGATACTCTGGGGCCAACGTCCTGACTTTC. Amino acids: CASSESAGYSGANVLTF. V gene TRBV6-1 combines with J gene TRBJ2-6; D not certain. The V gene's germline CDR1 is MNHNS and CDR2 SASEGT. Trimming cost V 2 bases and J 0 bases, with 11 bases left between them. There are 17 residues in the CDR3.

The chain uses TRBV4-1 and TRBJ2-1, with D tentatively TRBD1 or TRBD2 (5 bases each). The germline V and J ends were trimmed by 0 bases and 7 bases, with 13 bases remaining between them. Germline lookup yields CDR1 MGHRA and CDR2 YSYEKL. This CDR3 spans 15 amino acids. DNA of the CDR3: TGCGCCAGCAGCCAAGAAGGGACGATGAGGAATGAGCAGTTCTTC. This gives the protein CASSQEGTMRNEQFF.

The V and J genes are TRBV4-2 and TRBJ2-3; D possibly corresponds to TRBD1 (6 bases). CDR1 and CDR2 (germline): LGHNA, YNFKEQ. The CDR3 runs 15 residues. Trimming took off 3 bases at V and 4 bases at J, with 14 bases between the two ends. CDR3 sequence (DNA): TGTGCCAGCAGCCATGATACAGGGAGCGCAGATACGCAGTATTTT. It yields the protein CASSHDTGSADTQYF.

This clonotype was seen a handful of times. The chain carries TRBV4-1 and TRBJ2-7; D uncertain. Per the germline V gene, CDR1 is MGHRA and CDR2 is YSYEKL. The germline V and J ends were trimmed by 1 base and 5 bases, with 9 bases remaining between them. This CDR3 comprises 13 residues. CDR3 sequence (DNA): TGCGCCAGCAGCCAAGGAGCCAGGAACGAGCAGTACTTC. Encoded protein: CASSQGARNEQYF.

This clonotype was seen more than once but under ten times. This sequence joins TRBV11-2 and TRBJ1-1; 7 bases match TRBD1. Per germline, CDR1 SGHAT and CDR2 FQNNGV. Trimming at V came to 2 bases and at J to 0 bases, leaving 6 bases not matched to a gene. The CDR3 runs to 16 residues. CDR3 in DNA: TGTGCCAGCAGCTTAAGGGCGACAGGGATGAACACTGAAGCTTTCTTT. Translation: CASSLRATGMNTEAFF.

This clonotype was found a few times. V and J are TRBV6-6 and TRBJ2-7; 9 positions match TRBD1. With 8 bases clipped from V and 5 bases from J, the junction kept 16 bases outside the gene matches. The CDR3 is 16 residues long. Germline CDR1 reads MNHNY; CDR2 reads SVGAGI (reference sequence). The CDR3 reads CASGEDRGLSIHEQYF. CDR3 DNA: TGTGCCAGCGGGGAGGACAGGGGTTTATCGATCCACGAGCAGTACTTC.

V gene TRBV27 combines with J gene TRBJ2-7; D possibly corresponds to TRBD1 (6 bases). The CDR3 consists of 16 residues. Trimming shortened V by 0 bases and J by 0 bases, and 12 bases separated the two germline ends. Looked up from germline, CDR1 is MNHEY and CDR2 is SMNVEV (reference sequence). The CDR3 bases are TGTGCCAGCAGTTTATCTACAGGGACAATCTCCTACGAGCAGTACTTC. Translated, it gives CASSLSTGTISYEQYF.

V and J are TRBV4-1 and TRBJ1-2; D gene ambiguous. Germline V gene lookup returns CDR1 MGHRA and CDR2 YSYEKL. The V gene lost 1 base and the J gene lost 2 bases, with 11 bases spanning the gap. The CDR3 spans 15 residues. CDR3 nucleotides: TGCGCCAGCAGCCAAGTTATTAGATGGAACTATGGCTACACCTTC. This codes for CASSQVIRWNYGYTF.

The chain is built from TRBV6-5 and TRBJ2-1, with 10 positions matching TRBD2. Germline trimming cut 5 bases from V and 3 bases from J; bases unmatched to any gene: 13. The germline gives CDR1 MNHEY, CDR2 SVGAGI. This CDR3 spans 18 amino acids. The CDR3 DNA reads as TGTGCCAGCAGTACTGCCTCTAGCGGGGGAGCGAACTACAATGAGCAGTTCTTC. Protein sequence: CASSTASSGGANYNEQFF.

Only a few counts were recorded for this clonotype. The chain links TRBV27 to TRBJ2-4; 8 nucleotides align to TRBD2. V shed 7 bases and J 1 base; nucleotides not matched to a gene: 9. Germline CDR1 is MNHEY and CDR2 is SMNVEV (reference sequence). The CDR3 is 16 residues long. CDR3 sequence (DNA): TGTGCCAGCAAGCTAGCGGGTTGGCGGGCCAAAAACATTCAGTACTTC. It specifies CASKLAGWRAKNIQYF.

The rearrangement joins TRBV20-1 to TRBJ2-1; D unresolved. The CDR3 runs to 13 residues. Trimming pared 3 bases from V and 5 bases from J, leaving 11 bases between. Germline V CDR1 and CDR2: DFQATT, SNEGSKA (reference sequence). CDR3 sequence (DNA): TGCAGTGCTAGTGGGCTCCTTGACAATGAGCAGTTCTTC. Translating gives CSASGLLDNEQFF.

Details on this clonotype: This could be a read error, since a much larger clone is one nucleotide away. This chain connects TRBV12-3 or TRBV12-4 to TRBJ2-3; maybe TRBD1 (5 bases). The germline V and J ends were trimmed by 8 bases and 2 bases, with 17 bases remaining between them. This CDR3 spans 15 amino acids. The CDR3 protein is CASAPHRQNTDTQYF. CDR3 nucleotide sequence: TGTGCCAGCGCCCCGCACCGACAGAACACAGATACGCAGTATTTT.

J is TRBJ2-2 and V is TRBV12-3 or TRBV12-4; no reliable D call. The CDR3 covers 15 residues. V lost 1 base, J lost 0 bases, and 6 bases lay in between. This chain's CDR3 is CASSLDTPNTGELFF. Here the CDR3 DNA reads TGTGCCAGCAGTTTAGACACACCGAACACCGGGGAGCTGTTTTTT.

The rearrangement joins TRBV5-1 to TRBJ2-1, with 7 bases aligning to TRBD1. Germline CDR1 and CDR2: SGHRS and YFSETQ. V was pared by 3 bases and J by 7 bases, with 7 bases of the junction left unmatched. The CDR3 is made up of 14 amino acids. The CDR3 DNA reads as TGCGCCAGCAGCTGGCGCAGGGGGTCAAATGAGCAGTTCTTC. It specifies CASSWRRGSNEQFF.

The sample holds a few counts of this clonotype. The chain joins TRBV6-6 to TRBJ1-2; maybe TRBD1 (6 bases). CDR3 length equals 13 residues. Germline loops: CDR1 MNHNY, CDR2 SVGAGI (reference sequence). Trimming cost V 5 bases and J 8 bases, with 15 bases left between them. The CDR3 region is CASSRSGAQGYTF. DNA of the CDR3: TGTGCCAGCAGTCGCTCAGGGGCGCAGGGCTACACCTTC.

Comments on this clonotype: The missing conserved phenylalanine or tryptophan at the end of this CDR3 makes a read error likely. The gene calls are TRBV14 and TRBJ2-1; TRBD2 matches 7 bases. The junction had 4 bases not matched to a gene; V was cut back by 0 bases and J by 2 bases. This CDR3 spans 16 amino acids. CDR1 is SGHDN, CDR2 FVKESK, per germline. CDR3 loop: CASSQELAPAYNEQFL. The CDR3 DNA reads TGTGCCAGCAGCCAAGAACTAGCGCCAGCCTACAATGAGCAGTTCTTA.

The chain joins TRBV7-8 to TRBJ1-5; D gene unclear. V was cut by 1 base and J by 0 bases, with 16 bases left in between. This CDR3 is 18 amino acids long. Germline lookup yields CDR1 SGHVS and CDR2 FQNEAQ. The CDR3 nucleotides are TGTGCCAGCAGCTTAGGAGGCAGGCCTCTTTATAGCAATCAGCCCCAGCATTTT. Amino acid sequence: CASSLGGRPLYSNQPQHF. Full variable domain (rest looked up from reference TRBV7-8 and TRBJ1-5): GAGVSQSPRYKVAKRGQDVALRCDPISGHVSLFWYQQALGQGPEFLTYFQNEAQLDKSGLPSDRFFAERPEGSVSTLKIQRTQQEDSAVYLCASSLGGRPLYSNQPQHFGDGTRLSIL.

In this sample, this clonotype turned up a few times. This sequence joins TRBV18 and TRBJ2-4, with 13 bases identical to TRBD2. Germline V gene sequence: CDR1 KGHSH, CDR2 LQKENI. The CDR3 has 18 residues. Germline trimming cut 6 bases from V and 0 bases from J; bases unmatched to any gene: 8. CDR3: CASSSGTSGTLAKNIQYF. CDR3 bases: TGTGCCAGCTCTTCCGGGACTAGCGGGACTCTAGCCAAAAACATTCAGTACTTC.

The V and J genes are TRBV12-3 or TRBV12-4 and TRBJ1-1; no definite D call. This CDR3 comprises 18 residues. Trimming cost V 0 bases and J 0 bases, with 17 bases left between them. The CDR3 loop reads CASSLAHSPNHMNTEAFF. The CDR3 DNA reads TGTGCCAGCAGTTTAGCGCATTCGCCAAACCATATGAACACTGAAGCTTTCTTT.

The rearrangement links TRBV6-1 to TRBJ1-1; 8 nucleotides match TRBD1. The J segment lost 6 bases and the V segment lost 4 bases, leaving 7 bases of the junction unmatched. The germline gives CDR1 MNHNS, CDR2 SASEGT. This CDR3 region has 14 residues. CDR3: CASSVIRQGPEAFF. The CDR3 bases are TGTGCCAGCAGTGTCATCAGACAGGGGCCTGAAGCTTTCTTT.

V gene TRBV9 combines with J gene TRBJ2-1, with D possibly TRBD2 on 6 matching bases. V was pared by 1 base and J by 5 bases, with 13 bases between. This CDR3 spans 15 amino acids. Per germline, CDR1 SGDLS and CDR2 YYNGEE. The CDR3 here is CASSVFAGPHNEQFF. Here the CDR3 DNA reads TGTGCCAGCAGCGTATTTGCGGGACCTCACAATGAGCAGTTCTTC.

The chain combines TRBV11-1 with TRBJ2-1, with D perhaps TRBD2 (6 bases). Germline CDR1 is SGHAT and CDR2 is FQDESV (reference sequence). The CDR3 has 21 amino acids. Trimming took 1 base from V and 0 from J, leaving 25 bases between them. CDR3 in amino acids: CASSLDRMRIAEGPSYNEQFF. The CDR3 DNA reads TGTGCCAGCAGCTTAGACCGAATGAGGATAGCGGAGGGACCCTCCTACAATGAGCAGTTCTTC.

The genes are TRBV20-1 and TRBJ1-5; D gene unclear. Germline CDR1 DFQATT, CDR2 SNEGSKA (reference sequence). V was cut by 3 bases and J by 1 base, with 7 bases left in between. The CDR3 consists of 13 residues. CDR3 DNA: TGCAGTGCTAGGATAGAAAGCAATCAGCCCCAGCATTTT. The encoded protein is CSARIESNQPQHF.

The chain combines TRBV20-1 with TRBJ2-4, with 7 bases that match TRBD2. The CDR3 has 13 amino acids. The V gene's germline CDR1 is DFQATT and CDR2 SNEGSKA (reference sequence). The junction had 2 bases not matched to a gene; V was cut back by 0 bases and J by 6 bases. The CDR3 DNA is TGCAGTGCTAGAGATGGGGGGGGAAACATTCAGTACTTC. It is translated as CSARDGGGNIQYF.

V is TRBV19 and J is TRBJ2-1; tentatively, D is TRBD2 (5 bases). The CDR3 runs 17 residues. Germline V CDR1 and CDR2: LNHDA, SQIVND (reference sequence). Trimming pared 5 bases from V and 4 bases from J, leaving 21 bases between. The CDR3 reads CASSDALWAGTYNEQFF. CDR3 in DNA: TGTGCCAGTAGTGATGCCCTATGGGCGGGCACTTACAATGAGCAGTTCTTC.

The chain links TRBV5-1 to TRBJ2-2, with 7 bases that match TRBD1. Germline V gene data show CDR1 as SGHRS and CDR2 as YFSETQ. V was clipped by 1 base and J by 4 bases; unmatched bases: 1. The CDR3 is made up of 14 amino acids. CDR3 sequence: CASSLKGATGELFF. CDR3 coding DNA: TGCGCCAGCAGCTTGAAGGGGGCCACCGGGGAGCTGTTTTTT. Variable domain in full (rest from reference TRBV5-1 and TRBJ2-2): KAGVTQTPRYLIKTRGQQVTLSCSPISGHRSVSWYQQTPGQGLQFLFEYFSETQRNKGNFPGRFSGRQFSNSRSEMNVSTLELGDSALYLCASSLKGATGELFFGEGSRLTVL.

This clonotype was seen a handful of times. The chain employs TRBV4-1 and TRBJ2-3; 8 nucleotides agree with TRBD1. The junction had 11 bases not matched to a gene; V was cut back by 3 bases and J by 0 bases. This CDR3 spans 18 amino acids. Per germline, CDR1 MGHRA and CDR2 YSYEKL. The chain's CDR3 is CASSHRGLGSPSTDTQYF. The CDR3 nucleotides are TGCGCCAGCAGCCACAGGGGGCTGGGTAGCCCTAGCACAGATACGCAGTATTTT.

This chain joins TRBV20-1 and TRBJ2-1; 7 bases map to TRBD1. The CDR3 totals 14 residues. CDR1 and CDR2 from the germline V gene are DFQATT and SNEGSKA (reference sequence). The ends lost 0 bases at V and 7 bases at J; junction bases unmatched: 6. CDR3 sequence reads: CSAREGGRANEQFF. CDR3 coding DNA: TGCAGTGCTAGAGAAGGGGGCAGGGCAAATGAGCAGTTCTTC.